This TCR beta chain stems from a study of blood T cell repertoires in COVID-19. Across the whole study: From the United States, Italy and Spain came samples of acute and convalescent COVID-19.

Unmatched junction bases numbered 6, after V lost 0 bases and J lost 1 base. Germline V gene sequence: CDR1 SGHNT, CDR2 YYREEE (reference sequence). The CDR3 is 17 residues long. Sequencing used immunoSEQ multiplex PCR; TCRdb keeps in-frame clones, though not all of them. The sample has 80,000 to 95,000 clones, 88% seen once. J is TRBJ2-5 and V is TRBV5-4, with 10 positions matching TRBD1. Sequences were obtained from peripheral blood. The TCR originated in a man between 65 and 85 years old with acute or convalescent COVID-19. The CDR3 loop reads CASSLGVGQGSQETQYF. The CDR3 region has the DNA TGTGCCAGCAGCTTGGGGGTGGGACAGGGGAGCCAAGAGACCCAGTACTTC.